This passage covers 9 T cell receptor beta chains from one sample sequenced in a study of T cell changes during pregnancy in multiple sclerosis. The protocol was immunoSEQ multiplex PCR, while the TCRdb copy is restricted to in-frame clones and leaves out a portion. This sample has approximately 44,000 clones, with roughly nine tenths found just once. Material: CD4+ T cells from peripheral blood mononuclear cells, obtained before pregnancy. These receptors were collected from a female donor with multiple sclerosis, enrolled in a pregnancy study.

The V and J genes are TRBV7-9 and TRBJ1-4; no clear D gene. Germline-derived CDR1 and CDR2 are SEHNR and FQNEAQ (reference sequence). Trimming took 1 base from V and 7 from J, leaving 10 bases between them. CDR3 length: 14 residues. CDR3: CASSLGLTGEKLFF. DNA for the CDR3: TGTGCCAGCAGCTTAGGACTAACCGGTGAAAAACTGTTTTTT.

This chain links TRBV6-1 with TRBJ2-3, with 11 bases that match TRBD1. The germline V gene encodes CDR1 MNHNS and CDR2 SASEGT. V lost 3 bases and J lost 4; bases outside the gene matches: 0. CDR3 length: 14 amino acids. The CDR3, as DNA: TGTGCCAGCAGTGAGGGACAGGGGGCAGATACGCAGTATTTT. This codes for CASSEGQGADTQYF.

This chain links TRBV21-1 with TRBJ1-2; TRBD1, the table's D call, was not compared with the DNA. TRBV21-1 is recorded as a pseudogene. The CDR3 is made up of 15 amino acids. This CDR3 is CASSSGTGRVVGYTF. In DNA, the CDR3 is TGTGCCAGCAGTAGTGGGACAGGGAGGGTCGTAGGCTACACCTTC.

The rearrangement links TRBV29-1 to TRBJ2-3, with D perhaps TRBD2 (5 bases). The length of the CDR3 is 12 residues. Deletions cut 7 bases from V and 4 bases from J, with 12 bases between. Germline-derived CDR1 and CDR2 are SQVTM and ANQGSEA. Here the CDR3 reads CSGAGLADTQYF. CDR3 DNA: TGCAGCGGCGCGGGTTTGGCAGATACGCAGTATTTT.

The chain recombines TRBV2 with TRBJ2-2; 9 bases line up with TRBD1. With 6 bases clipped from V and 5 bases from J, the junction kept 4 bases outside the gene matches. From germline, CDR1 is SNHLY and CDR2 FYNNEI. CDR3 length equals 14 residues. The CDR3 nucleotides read TGTGCCAGCAGCGGGACAGGGAGTACCGGGGAGCTGTTTTTT. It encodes CASSGTGSTGELFF.

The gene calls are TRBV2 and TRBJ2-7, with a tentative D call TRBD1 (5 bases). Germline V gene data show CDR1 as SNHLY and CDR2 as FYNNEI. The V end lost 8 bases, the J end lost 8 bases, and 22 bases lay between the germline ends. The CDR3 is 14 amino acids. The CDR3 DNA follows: TGTGCCAGCTTGACGGACACCCGGGCTATAAAGCAGTACTTC. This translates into CASLTDTRAIKQYF.

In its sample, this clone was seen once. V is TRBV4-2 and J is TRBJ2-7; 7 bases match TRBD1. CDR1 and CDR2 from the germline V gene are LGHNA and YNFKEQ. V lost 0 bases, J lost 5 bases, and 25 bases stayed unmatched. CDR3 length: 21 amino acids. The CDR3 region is CASSQDTSLPGQTPLADEQYF. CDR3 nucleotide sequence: TGTGCCAGCAGCCAAGATACGAGTCTACCGGGACAGACTCCCCTAGCCGACGAGCAGTACTTC.

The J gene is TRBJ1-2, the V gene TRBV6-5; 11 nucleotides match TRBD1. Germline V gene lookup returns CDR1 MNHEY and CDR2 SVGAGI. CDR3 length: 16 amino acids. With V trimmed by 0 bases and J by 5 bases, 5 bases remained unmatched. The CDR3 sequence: CASSYSGTGGRYGYTF. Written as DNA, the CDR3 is TGTGCCAGCAGTTACTCGGGGACAGGGGGTCGGTATGGCTACACCTTC.

CDR3 amino acids: CASSLRQGNNQPQHF. CDR3 DNA sequence: TGTGCCAGCAGCTTAAGACAGGGGAATAATCAGCCCCAGCATTTT. This sequence joins TRBV5-6 and TRBJ1-5; 8 bases are a match to TRBD1. Germline loops: CDR1 SGHDT, CDR2 YYEEEE. J lost 4 bases, V lost 2 bases, and 5 bases had no gene match. This CDR3 is built from 15 residues.